The entry that follows covers one T cell receptor (beta chain) sequence. Its specificity is not known. TCRdb re-called the RT-PCR reads through MiXCR, storing one row per CDR3 protein. The sample comprises 560,000 or so distinct CDR3 sequences, 6% to 9% of which are singletons, and 10% to 15% rests with the top ten. These data originate in a study of response to subunit inactivated influenza vaccine. Broader study findings: Only a handful of new T cells, the authors suggested, are recruited with each seasonal influenza vaccination.

The V end lost 4 bases, the J end lost 6 bases, and 17 bases lay between the germline ends. Germline V CDR1 and CDR2: SGHDT, YYEEEE. The CDR3 runs to 15 residues. This receptor was identified in a man aged 50-75 years who received an inactivated influenza vaccine. This specimen was PBMCs from blood, taken less than 25 months after vaccination. This sequence joins TRBV5-6 and TRBJ1-5; a possible D gene is TRBD1 (5 bases). The CDR3 region has the DNA TGTGCCAGCAGCCGTGGGGGGGTTGAGCGTCAGCCCCAGCATTTT. Translation gives CASSRGGVERQPQHF.